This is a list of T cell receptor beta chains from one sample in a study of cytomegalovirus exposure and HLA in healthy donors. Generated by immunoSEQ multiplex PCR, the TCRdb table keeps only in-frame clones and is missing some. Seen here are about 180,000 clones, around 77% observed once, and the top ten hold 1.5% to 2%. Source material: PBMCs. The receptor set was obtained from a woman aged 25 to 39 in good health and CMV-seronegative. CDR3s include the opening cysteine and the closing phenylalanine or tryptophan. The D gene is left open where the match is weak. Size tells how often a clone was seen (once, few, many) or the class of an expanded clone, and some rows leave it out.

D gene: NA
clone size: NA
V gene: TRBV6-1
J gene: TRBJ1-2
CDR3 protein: CASSPYPTYGYGYTF
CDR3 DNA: TGTGCCAGCAGTCCGTATCCCACTTACGGCTATGGCTACACCTTC

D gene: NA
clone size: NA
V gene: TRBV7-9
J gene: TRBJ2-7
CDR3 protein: CASSEGYEQYF
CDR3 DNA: TGTGCCAGCAGTGAGGGATACGAGCAGTACTTC

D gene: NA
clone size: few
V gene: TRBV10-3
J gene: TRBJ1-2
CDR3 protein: CAISGDRLDGYTF
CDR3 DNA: TGTGCCATCAGTGGCGACAGGTTAGATGGCTACACCTTC

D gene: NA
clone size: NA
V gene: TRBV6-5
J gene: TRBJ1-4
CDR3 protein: CASRATREANEKLFF
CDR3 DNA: TGTGCCAGCAGAGCGACTAGGGAGGCTAATGAAAAACTGTTTTTT

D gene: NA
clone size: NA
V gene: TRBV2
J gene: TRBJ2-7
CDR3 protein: CASSEEAPSSYEQYF
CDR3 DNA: TGTGCCAGCAGTGAAGAGGCACCTAGCTCCTACGAGCAGTACTTC

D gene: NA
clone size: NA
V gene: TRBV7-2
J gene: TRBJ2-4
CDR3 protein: CASSLRVGVLHF
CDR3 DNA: TGTGCCAGCAGCTTACGGGTCGGCGTGCTTCACTTC

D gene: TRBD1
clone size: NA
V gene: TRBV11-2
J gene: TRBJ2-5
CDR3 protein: CASSDRDRGPETQYF
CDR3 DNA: TGTGCCAGCAGCGACCGGGACAGGGGGCCCGAGACCCAGTACTTC

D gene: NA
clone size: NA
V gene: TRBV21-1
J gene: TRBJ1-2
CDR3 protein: CASSPQGTVYGYTF
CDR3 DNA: TGTGCCAGCAGCCCTCAGGGGACGGTCTATGGCTACACCTTC

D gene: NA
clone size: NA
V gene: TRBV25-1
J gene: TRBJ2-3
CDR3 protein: CASSEWGETDTQYF
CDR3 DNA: TGTGCCAGCAGTGAATGGGGAGAAACAGATACGCAGTATTTT

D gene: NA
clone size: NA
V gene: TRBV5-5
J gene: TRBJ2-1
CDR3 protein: CASSSATGPPKQFF
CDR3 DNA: TGTGCCAGCAGCTCTGCAACAGGGCCCCCCAAACAGTTCTTC

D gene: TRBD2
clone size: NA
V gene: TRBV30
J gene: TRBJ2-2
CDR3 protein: CAWSALLAGGRGGELFF
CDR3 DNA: TGTGCCTGGAGTGCCTTACTAGCGGGGGGGCGTGGCGGGGAGCTGTTTTTT

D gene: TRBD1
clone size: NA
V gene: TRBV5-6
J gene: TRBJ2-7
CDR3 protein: CASSPTRSGTGPYEQYF
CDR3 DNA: TGTGCCAGCAGCCCCACACGCTCTGGGACAGGGCCCTACGAGCAGTACTTC

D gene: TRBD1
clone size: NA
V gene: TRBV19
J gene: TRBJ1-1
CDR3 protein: CASSPPGTGVPYTEAFF
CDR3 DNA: TGTGCCAGTAGTCCTCCCGGGACAGGGGTCCCCTACACTGAAGCTTTCTTT

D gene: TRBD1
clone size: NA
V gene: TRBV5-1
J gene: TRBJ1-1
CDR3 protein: CASSLQAGGLLNTEAFF
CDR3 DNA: TGCGCCAGCAGCTTGCAGGCAGGGGGCCTATTAAACACTGAAGCTTTCTTT

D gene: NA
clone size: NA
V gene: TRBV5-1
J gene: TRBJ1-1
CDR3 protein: CASSLERRGTEAFF
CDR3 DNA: TGCGCCAGCAGCTTGGAGAGAAGGGGCACTGAAGCTTTCTTT

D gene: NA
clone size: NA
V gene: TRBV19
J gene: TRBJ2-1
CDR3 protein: CASLPQGGPYNEQFF
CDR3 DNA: TGTGCCAGCCTACCGCAGGGGGGTCCCTACAATGAGCAGTTCTTC

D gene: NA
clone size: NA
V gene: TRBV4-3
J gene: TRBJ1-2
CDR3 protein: CASSQDRGSNYGYTF
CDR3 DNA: TGCGCCAGCAGCCAAGACAGGGGCTCTAACTATGGCTACACCTTC

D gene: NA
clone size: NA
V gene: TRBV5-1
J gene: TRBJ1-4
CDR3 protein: CASSFQGLTNEKLFF
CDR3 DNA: TGCGCCAGCAGCTTTCAGGGGCTTACTAATGAAAAACTGTTTTTT

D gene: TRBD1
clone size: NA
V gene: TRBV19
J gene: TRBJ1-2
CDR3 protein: CASREDRGRRGNYGYTF
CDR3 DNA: TGTGCCAGTAGGGAGGACAGGGGGCGACGCGGGAACTATGGCTACACCTTC

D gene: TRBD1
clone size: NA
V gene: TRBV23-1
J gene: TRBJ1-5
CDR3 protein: CASSQSNRGLGGPQHF
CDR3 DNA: TGCGCCAGCAGTCAATCTAACAGGGGGTTGGGGGGGCCCCAGCATTTT

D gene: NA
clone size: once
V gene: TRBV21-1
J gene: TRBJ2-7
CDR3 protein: CASSKVGRGEVREQYF
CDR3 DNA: TGTGCCAGCAGCAAAGTCGGCAGGGGGGAGGTCCGCGAGCAGTACTTC

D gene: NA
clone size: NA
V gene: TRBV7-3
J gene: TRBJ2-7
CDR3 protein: CASSPLRSRSSEQYF
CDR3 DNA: TGTGCCAGCAGCCCCCTAAGGAGCCGGAGTTCCGAGCAGTACTTC

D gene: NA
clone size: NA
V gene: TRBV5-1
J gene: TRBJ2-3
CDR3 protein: CASSLVSRTDTQYF
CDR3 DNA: TGCGCCAGCAGCTTGGTGTCTCGCACAGATACGCAGTATTTT

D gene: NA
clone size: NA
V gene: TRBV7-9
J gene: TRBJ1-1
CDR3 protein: CASSLGVANTEAFF
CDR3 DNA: TGTGCCAGCAGCTTAGGGGTAGCGAACACTGAAGCTTTCTTT

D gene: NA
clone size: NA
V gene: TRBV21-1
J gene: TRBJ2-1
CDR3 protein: CASCLASGVYNEQFF
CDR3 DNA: TGTGCCAGCTGTCTTGCTAGCGGGGTCTACAATGAGCAGTTCTTC

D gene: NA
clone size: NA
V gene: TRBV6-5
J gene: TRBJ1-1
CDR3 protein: CASSQLGGTEAFF
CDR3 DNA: TGTGCCAGCAGTCAACTGGGGGGCACTGAAGCTTTCTTT

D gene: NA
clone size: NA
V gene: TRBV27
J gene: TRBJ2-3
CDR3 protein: CASSRQETDTQYF
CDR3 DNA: TGTGCCAGCAGTCGGCAGGAAACAGATACGCAGTATTTT

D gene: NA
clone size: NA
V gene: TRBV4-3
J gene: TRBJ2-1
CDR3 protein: CASSLGRARGNEQFF
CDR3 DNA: TGCGCCAGCAGCCTCGGACGAGCCCGCGGGAATGAGCAGTTCTTC

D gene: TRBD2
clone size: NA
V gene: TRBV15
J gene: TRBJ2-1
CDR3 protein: CATSRDYAGGRNEQFF
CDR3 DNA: TGTGCCACCAGCAGAGATTATGCGGGGGGGCGGAATGAGCAGTTCTTC

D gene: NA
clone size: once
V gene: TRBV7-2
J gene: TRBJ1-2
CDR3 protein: CASTVGQMSASYTF
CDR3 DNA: TGTGCCAGCACCGTCGGACAGATGAGCGCAAGCTACACCTTC

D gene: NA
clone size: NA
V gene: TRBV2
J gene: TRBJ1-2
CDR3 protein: CASSGPGQGYTF
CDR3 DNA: TGTGCCAGCAGTGGTCCAGGGCAGGGCTACACCTTC

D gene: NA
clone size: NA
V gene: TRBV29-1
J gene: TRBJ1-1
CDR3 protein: CSVTVTGMDTEAFF
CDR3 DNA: TGCAGCGTCACGGTAACCGGGATGGACACTGAAGCTTTCTTT

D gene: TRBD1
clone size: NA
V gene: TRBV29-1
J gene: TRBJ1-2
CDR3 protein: CSVALGTGESGYTF
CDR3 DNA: TGCAGCGTTGCGCTTGGGACAGGGGAAAGTGGCTACACCTTC